This T cell receptor (beta chain) appears in the sequencing data of a study of CD8+ T cells in alopecia areata. Across the study: Scoring treated patients' severity relied on the percentage of scalp area affected. Study-level findings and limits: Normal scalp showed lower clonality than lesional scalp, especially alopecia totalis/universalis. Mice showed clearer TCR sharing than patients did, a gap that was possibly HLA-related.

Details on this clone: Its antigen is not known.

Noted treatment: oral pan-JAK inhibitor, 5-10 mg twice daily. The sorting of PBMCs gave CD4+ and CD8+ T cells. Germline CDR1 is SGHVS and CDR2 is FNYEAQ. With V trimmed by 5 bases and J by 1 base, 4 bases remained unmatched. CDR3 length equals 15 residues. Isolated RNA was reverse transcribed into cDNA used as the sequencing template. Generated by immunoSEQ multiplex PCR, the TCRdb table keeps only in-frame clones and is missing some. The table has more than 100,000 clones, 85% to 90% seen once. The genes are TRBV7-6 and TRBJ2-3; TRBD1 matches at 9 bases. Sequences were derived from CD8+ T cells sorted from blood, sampled at week 34, from a patient treated with tofacitinib. The clonotype was recovered from a human donor with alopecia areata. The CDR3, as DNA: TGTGCCAGCAGCGTACAGGGGGCAGGCACAGATACGCAGTATTTT. Residues: CASSVQGAGTDTQYF.